The present TCR beta chain was sequenced within a study of cytomegalovirus exposure and HLA in healthy donors (dated by TCRdb to the late 2010s). Background for the entire study: According to a later analysis, one platform produced both the roughly 110 validation repertoires and the 550 to 800 repertoires of the first cohort. The study aimed to test whether signatures of past pathogen exposure could be identified by cataloging public T cell receptors. In addition to the first cohort of several hundred subjects, a separate validation cohort of 120 different subjects was used. To predict cytomegalovirus infection status, the study combined high-throughput TCR immunosequencing, statistical association of individual TCRs with disease status, and machine learning. Here is what the overall study found, with its caveats: The validation cohort had no HLA typing available for a later analysis, so co-occurrence within that cohort was assessed over all 110 or so repertoires. It was suggested by the authors that the approach could potentially be generalized to other disease states and immunological phenotypes. While some public TCRs were present in many individuals, most TCR sequences turned up only very rarely across donors. In the study, some 180 TCR beta chains were listed as associated with cytomegalovirus. A later analysis found that TCRs clustered in the first cohort also tended to co-occur in the 120 validation repertoires, with 90% to 95% of cluster scores above 0. Cytomegalovirus status was reported to be diagnosed by the classifier with high specificity and sensitivity in both the original and validation cohorts. Three of the identified cytomegalovirus-associated TCR beta chains were confirmed in vitro to be specific for cytomegalovirus antigens.

Donors formed part of the validation cohort, which comprised over a hundred subjects and was distinct from the first cohort of under 850 subjects. Libraries were constructed by the immunoSEQ multiplex PCR assay. The authors' analysis ran thus. To diagnose cytomegalovirus status from the catalog of TCR beta chain sequences, a statistical classification framework was built. Held by TCRdb, this immuneACCESS table contains in-frame sequences only and omits some clones. Under half of the omission traces to an unresolved V gene where checked; the cause of the rest is unknown. That table furnishes V, J and clone size, whereas the DNA furnished D and trimming. A total of about 360,000 clones appear in this sample, more than 80% of them only once. The top ten constitute under 0.9% of the sample. The germline V end is reduced by 0 bases and the J end by 3 bases; junction bases left unmatched: 8. Inclusive of the bounding cysteine and phenylalanine, the CDR3 is 16 residues long. The kept DNA is CDR3 alone, 48 bases in frame from the first base. CDR1 and CDR2, per the germline V gene (reference sequence), are LNHNV and YYDKDF.

As concerns this clone: Which antigen it targets is not known. Base qualities are missing; no much larger clone stands one base away.

Sequenced input: PBMCs. This sequence uses TRBV15 and TRBJ2-7; TRBD1 lines up with 7 middle nucleotides. The receptor's source is a woman under 30 in good health and CMV-seronegative. The DNA sequence is given as TGTGCCACCAGCAGAGAGCGAGGGACAGTTAACTACGAGCAGTACTTC. Its translation is CATSRERGTVNYEQYF.